This entry lists 29 T cell receptor beta chains sequenced from one sample in a study of cytomegalovirus exposure and HLA in healthy donors. Vbeta (60) and Jbeta (13) primers were used in the PCR. Clones were sequenced by immunoSEQ multiplex PCR, and TCRdb holds only the in-frame ones, with some missing. The sample lists almost 200,000 clones; around 75% were seen once. Sequenced sample: PBMCs. The receptors come from a male donor in good health and CMV-seropositive.

The rearrangement joins TRBV4-3 to TRBJ2-7, with D possibly matching TRBD2 (7 bases). CDR1 is LGHNA and CDR2 is YSLEER in the germline V gene. V was pared by 0 bases and J by 0 bases, with 18 bases between. The CDR3 totals 18 residues. CDR3 bases: TGCGCCAGCAGCCAAGACGTTTCTGCGGGGGCCCCCTCCTACGAGCAGTACTTC. It is translated as CASSQDVSAGAPSYEQYF.

The chain recombines TRBV13 with TRBJ2-5; 14 bases line up with TRBD2. V lost 5 bases to trimming and J lost 0 bases; unmatched junction nucleotides: 2. CDR1 and CDR2 (germline): PRHDT, FYEKMQ (reference sequence). The CDR3 length is 16 residues. The CDR3 region has the DNA TGTGCCAGCAGCCGGACTAGCGGGGGGTACCAAGAGACCCAGTACTTC. Its translation is CASSRTSGGYQETQYF.

The chain is built from TRBV30 and TRBJ1-5; D is perhaps TRBD1 (5 bases). In germline, CDR1 is GTSNPN, CDR2 SVGIG (reference sequence). CDR3 length: 14 residues. Deletions cut 0 bases from V and 6 bases from J, with 12 bases between. CDR3 loop: CAWSVRRDSQPQHF. The CDR3 region has the DNA TGTGCCTGGAGTGTACGCAGGGATAGTCAGCCCCAGCATTTT.

This chain joins TRBV7-8 and TRBJ2-7; perhaps TRBD1 as D (6 bases). V was clipped by 0 bases and J by 9 bases, with 18 bases between them. CDR3 size: 15 residues. Per the germline V gene, CDR1 is SGHVS and CDR2 is FQNEAQ. The CDR3 DNA follows: TGTGCCAGCAGCTTAGCCCTCAGTGTAGGGGGTTGGCAGTACTTC. This codes for CASSLALSVGGWQYF.

The chain couples TRBV19 to TRBJ2-4; unclear D gene. The CDR3 consists of 16 residues. Germline V gene sequence: CDR1 LNHDA, CDR2 SQIVND (reference sequence). V was clipped by 4 bases and J by 1 base, with 14 bases between them. The CDR3: CASSSDSTQAKNIQYF. The DNA of the CDR3 is TGTGCCAGTAGTAGCGACTCTACGCAGGCCAAAAACATTCAGTACTTC.

This chain connects TRBV5-4 to TRBJ2-7; D is possibly TRBD1 (6 bases). Trimming took off 3 bases at V and 6 bases at J, with 16 bases between the two ends. This CDR3 spans 14 amino acids. Looked up from germline, CDR1 is SGHNT and CDR2 is YYREEE (reference sequence). As DNA, the CDR3 is TGTGCCAGCAGCTCCCAGGGGACCCGCTTCGAGCAGTACTTC. Translating it yields CASSSQGTRFEQYF.

This rearrangement joins TRBV12-5 to TRBJ1-2; D uncertain. Per the germline V gene, CDR1 is LGHNT and CDR2 is FRNRAP. The CDR3 has 13 amino acids. V gave up 7 bases and J gave up 4 bases, with 13 bases separating them. The CDR3 coding sequence is TGTGCTAGTGACGAGGGTAGGACCTATGGCTACACCTTC. This encodes CASDEGRTYGYTF.

The chain is built from TRBV6-6 and TRBJ2-1; 10 positions match TRBD2. The CDR3 totals 16 residues. Looked up from germline, CDR1 is MNHNY and CDR2 is SVGAGI (reference sequence). The V segment lost 6 bases and the J segment 0 bases; nucleotides outside the gene matches: 5. Written as DNA, the CDR3 is TGTGCCAGCAGGAGTCTAGCGGGAGACTCCTACAATGAGCAGTTCTTC. It translates to CASRSLAGDSYNEQFF.

The J gene is TRBJ2-1, the V gene TRBV7-6, with a weak D call TRBD1 (5 bases). V was shortened by 0 bases and J by 6 bases, with 18 bases between the two germline ends. CDR3 length equals 17 residues. The germline V gene encodes CDR1 SGHVS and CDR2 FNYEAQ. CDR3 DNA sequence: TGTGCCAGCAGCTTAGCGCAAGCAGGGTTCGTAGGCAATGAGCAGTTCTTC. It specifies CASSLAQAGFVGNEQFF.

V is TRBV15 and J is TRBJ2-7; possible D gene TRBD1, 6 bases. Trimming cost V 3 bases and J 3 bases, with 6 bases left between them. Germline V CDR1 and CDR2: LNHNV, YYDKDF (reference sequence). This CDR3 comprises 12 residues. The CDR3 region has the DNA TGTGCCACCAGCAGGGGACACTACGAGCAGTACTTC. This translates into CATSRGHYEQYF.

The CDR3 bases are TGTGCCAGCAGCCCCCGGACTAGCGGCTCCTACGAGCAGTACTTC. It is translated as CASSPRTSGSYEQYF. This chain links TRBV9 with TRBJ2-7; TRBD2 agrees at 10 bases. The CDR3 runs to 15 residues. The V segment lost 4 bases and the J segment 0 bases; nucleotides outside the gene matches: 4. CDR1 and CDR2 from the germline V gene are SGDLS and YYNGEE.

J is TRBJ2-1 and V is TRBV5-6; 10 positions match TRBD2. The CDR3 is made up of 16 amino acids. Germline loops: CDR1 SGHDT, CDR2 YYEEEE. The V gene end was trimmed by 4 bases and the J gene end by 5 bases; junction bases not matched to a gene: 9. The CDR3 sequence is CASSAAGTSVNNEQFF. The CDR3 DNA is TGTGCCAGCAGCGCGGCAGGGACTAGCGTGAACAATGAGCAGTTCTTC.

V and J are TRBV7-2 and TRBJ2-7; D ambiguous. The V end was cut by 2 bases, the J end by 2 bases, with 10 bases between. This CDR3 contains 14 residues. The V gene's germline CDR1 is SGHTA and CDR2 FQGNSA. In DNA form, the CDR3 reads TGTGCCAGCAGCTTATTCTCTACCCCCTACGAGCAGTACTTC. Protein sequence: CASSLFSTPYEQYF.

A few counts support this clone. V is TRBV11-3 and J is TRBJ1-1; D gene unclear. Trimming removed 3 bases at V and 6 bases at J, with 11 bases between. The CDR3 is 13 residues long. Germline V lookup: CDR1 SGHNT, CDR2 YENEEA. CDR3 region: CASSFLGGSEAFF. CDR3 DNA: TGTGCCAGCAGCTTCTTAGGAGGCTCTGAAGCTTTCTTT.

The rearrangement joins TRBV15 to TRBJ1-3, with D perhaps TRBD1 (5 bases). Looked up from germline, CDR1 is LNHNV and CDR2 is YYDKDF (reference sequence). V lost 7 bases to trimming and J lost 0 bases, with 10 bases between them. This CDR3 is 14 amino acids long. This chain's CDR3 is CATTNRISGNTIYF. CDR3 in DNA: TGTGCCACCACCAACAGGATCTCTGGAAACACCATATATTTT.

The CDR3 loop is CASTPRRPGYTF. Written as DNA, the CDR3 is TGTGCCAGCACCCCGCGGAGGCCGGGCTACACCTTC. This chain links TRBV28 with TRBJ1-2, with no clear D. Trimming left V 7 bases short and J 8 bases short, with 14 bases between. The CDR3 loop spans 12 amino acids. The germline V gene encodes CDR1 MDHEN and CDR2 SYDVKM.

CDR3 amino acids: CASSQGEGAEAFF. CDR3 DNA sequence: TGTGCCAGCAGCCAGGGAGAGGGGGCTGAAGCTTTCTTT. This chain links TRBV4-2 with TRBJ1-1; a possible D gene is TRBD1 (6 bases). The CDR3 contains 13 residues. Trimming took off 3 bases at V and 6 bases at J, with 11 bases between the two ends. The germline V gene encodes CDR1 LGHNA and CDR2 YNFKEQ.

The V call is TRBV6-1, the J call TRBJ2-4, with a possible D match to TRBD2 (5 bases). V was cut by 7 bases and J by 7 bases, with 17 bases left in between. The germline V gene has CDR1 MNHNS and CDR2 SASEGT. The length of the CDR3 is 14 residues. CDR3 residues: CASNGRSSNNIQYF. The DNA of the CDR3 is TGTGCCAGCAACGGAAGGTCTAGCAACAACATTCAGTACTTC.

In its sample, this clone was seen a few times. V usage is TRBV6-6 and J usage is TRBJ2-1, with 7 positions matching TRBD2. The CDR3 extends over 11 amino acids. The junction had 0 bases not matched to a gene; V was cut back by 10 bases and J by 3 bases. Germline V gives CDR1 MNHNY, CDR2 SVGAGI (reference sequence). The CDR3 DNA sequence: TGTGCCACGGGGGGCTACAATGAGCAGTTCTTC. It codes for CATGGYNEQFF.

This clone turned up a few times. V gene TRBV10-1 combines with J gene TRBJ1-1; 9 bases fit TRBD1. Germline V CDR1 and CDR2: WNHNN, SYGVQD (reference sequence). The junction had 7 bases not matched to a gene; V was cut back by 7 bases and J by 1 base. This CDR3 is built from 15 residues. The CDR3 reads CASITGTGQNTEAFF. The CDR3 DNA sequence: TGCGCCAGCATTACCGGGACAGGGCAGAACACTGAAGCTTTCTTT.

This chain links TRBV9 with TRBJ1-2; 12 bases agree with TRBD1. Unmatched junction bases numbered 7, after V lost 3 bases and J lost 7 bases. Germline V lookup: CDR1 SGDLS, CDR2 YYNGEE. This CDR3 has 15 amino acids. The CDR3 DNA follows: TGTGCCAGCAGCGATGAGGGACAGGGGGCCGCTGGCTACACCTTC. Translated: CASSDEGQGAAGYTF.

Only a few counts were recorded for this clone. This chain links TRBV7-2 with TRBJ2-3; no firm D call. Germline V lookup: CDR1 SGHTA, CDR2 FQGNSA. CDR3 size: 15 residues. V lost 7 bases and J 0 bases, leaving 14 bases between the germline ends. The CDR3 here is CASTPYLTSTDTQYF. The CDR3 DNA reads TGTGCCAGCACTCCTTACCTAACTAGCACAGATACGCAGTATTTT.

The chain is built from TRBV9 and TRBJ2-5, with D tentatively TRBD2 (6 bases). The end of the DNA fits TRBJ2-7 better, so the J call may be wrong. This CDR3 has 14 residues. Germline CDR1 reads SGDLS; CDR2 reads YYNGEE. Written as DNA, the CDR3 is TGTGCCAGCAGCACACACGGGGGAATCTACGAGCAGTACTTC. This sequence encodes CASSTHGGIYEQYF.

CDR3 amino acids: CASSLTWGLAVGNEQFF. The CDR3 DNA is TGTGCCAGCAGCTTAACGTGGGGACTAGCGGTAGGGAATGAGCAGTTCTTC. The rearrangement joins TRBV7-3 to TRBJ2-1, with 11 positions matching TRBD2. CDR3 size: 17 residues. From germline, CDR1 is SGHTA and CDR2 FQGTGA. Trimming at V came to 0 bases and at J to 7 bases, leaving 8 bases not matched to a gene.

About this clone: Germline is not matched at one junction end, which may reflect a read error. V usage is TRBV7-9 and J usage is TRBJ1-1, with 7 bases that match TRBD1. The CDR3 has 15 amino acids. CDR1 and CDR2 (germline): SEHNR, FQNEAQ (reference sequence). The CDR3 DNA is TGTTCCAGCAGCTTCCCGACAGGGATGAACACTGAAGCTTTCTTT. Protein product: CSSSFPTGMNTEAFF.

The gene calls are TRBV7-9 and TRBJ1-2; D is unclear. Trimming stripped 1 base from V and 4 bases from J, with 10 bases between. Germline lookup yields CDR1 SEHNR and CDR2 FQNEAQ (reference sequence). The CDR3 spans 14 residues. CDR3 nucleotide sequence: TGTGCCAGCAGCTTAGTCAACAGCATCTATGGCTACACCTTC. Amino acids: CASSLVNSIYGYTF.

The gene calls are TRBV5-1 and TRBJ1-1, with D maybe TRBD1 (5 bases). Trimming cost V 6 bases and J 0 bases, with 15 bases left between them. In germline, CDR1 is SGHRS, CDR2 YFSETQ. This CDR3 is built from 15 residues. The CDR3 region has the DNA TGCGCCAGCACGGCGGGACTTAACATGAACACTGAAGCTTTCTTT. Translation: CASTAGLNMNTEAFF. Together with reference TRBV5-1 and TRBJ1-1, the CDR3 gives the full variable domain: KAGVTQTPRYLIKTRGQQVTLSCSPISGHRSVSWYQQTPGQGLQFLFEYFSETQRNKGNFPGRFSGRQFSNSRSEMNVSTLELGDSALYLCASTAGLNMNTEAFFGQGTRLTVV.

Concerning this clone: This CDR3 is also generated by other DNA sequences in the sample. This chain links TRBV28 with TRBJ1-5; 10 bases agree with TRBD1. There are 14 residues in the CDR3. Germline values: CDR1 MDHEN, CDR2 SYDVKM. Losses at the gene ends were 5 bases for V and 2 bases for J; bases not matched to a gene: 0. The CDR3 nucleotides read TGTGCCAGCAGTGGGACAGGGGGCAATCAGCCCCAGCATTTT. This encodes CASSGTGGNQPQHF.

This CDR3 reads CASSLQATGELFF. CDR3 in DNA: TGTGCCAGCAGCTTACAGGCCACCGGGGAGCTGTTTTTT. The chain recombines TRBV7-8 with TRBJ2-2; D is ambiguous. V was trimmed by 2 bases and J by 4 bases, leaving 5 bases between them. CDR1 and CDR2 (germline): SGHVS, FQNEAQ. The CDR3 has 13 residues.